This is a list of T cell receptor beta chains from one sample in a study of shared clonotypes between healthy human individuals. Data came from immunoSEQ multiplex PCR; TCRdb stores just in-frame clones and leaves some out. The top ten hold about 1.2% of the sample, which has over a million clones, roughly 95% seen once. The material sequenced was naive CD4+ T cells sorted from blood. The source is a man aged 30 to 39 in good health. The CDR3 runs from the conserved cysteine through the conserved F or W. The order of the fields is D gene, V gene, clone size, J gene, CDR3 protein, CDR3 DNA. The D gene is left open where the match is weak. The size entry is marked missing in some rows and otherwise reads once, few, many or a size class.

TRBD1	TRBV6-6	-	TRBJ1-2	CASTPIATGGNYGYTF	TGTGCCAGCACCCCCATCGCAACAGGGGGGAACTATGGCTACACCTTC
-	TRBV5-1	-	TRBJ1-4	CASSLVSNPNEKLFF	TGCGCCAGCAGCTTGGTTTCAAATCCTAATGAAAAACTGTTTTTT
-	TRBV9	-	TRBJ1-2	CASTNMANYGYTF	TGTGCCAGCACGAACATGGCTAACTATGGCTACACCTTC
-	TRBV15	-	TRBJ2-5	CATSRVPGSEKTQYF	TGTGCCACCAGCAGAGTACCGGGGAGTGAGAAGACCCAGTACTTC
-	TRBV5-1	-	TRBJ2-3	CASSLILADTQYF	TGCGCCAGCAGCTTGATACTGGCAGATACGCAGTATTTT
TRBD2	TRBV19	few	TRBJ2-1	CASRTSGSYNEQFF	TGTGCCAGTAGGACTAGCGGGAGCTACAATGAGCAGTTCTTC
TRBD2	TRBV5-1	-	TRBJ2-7	CASSGGTSGSSSSYEQYF	TGCGCCAGCAGCGGCGGGACTAGCGGGAGCAGTAGCTCCTACGAGCAGTACTTC
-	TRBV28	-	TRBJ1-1	CASSSPLGDRRNTEAFF	TGTGCCAGCAGCTCCCCCCTCGGAGACAGGCGGAACACTGAAGCTTTCTTT
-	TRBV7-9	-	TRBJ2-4	CASSLAANLAKNIQYF	TGTGCCAGCAGCTTAGCGGCTAATCTAGCCAAAAACATTCAGTACTTC
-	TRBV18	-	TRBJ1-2	CASSPRGSANYGYTF	TGTGCCAGCTCCCCTCGAGGTAGTGCTAACTATGGCTACACCTTC
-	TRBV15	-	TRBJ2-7	CATSRDLGSGVEQYF	TGTGCCACCAGTAGAGATTTGGGGTCCGGGGTCGAGCAGTACTTC
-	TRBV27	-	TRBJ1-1	CASSLVARGNTEAFF	TGTGCCAGCAGTTTGGTGGCCCGGGGGAACACTGAAGCTTTCTTT
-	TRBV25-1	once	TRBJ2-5	CASSPLGRGSGGRETQYF	TGTGCCAGCAGTCCCTTAGGGCGGGGAAGTGGCGGTCGAGAGACCCAGTACTTC
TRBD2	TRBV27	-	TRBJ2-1	CASSFRREKIEQFF	TGTGCCAGCAGTTTTCGGCGGGAGAAAATTGAGCAGTTCTTC
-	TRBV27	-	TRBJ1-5	CASRPAGIPLFSNQPQHF	TGTGCCAGCCGCCCCGCAGGTATCCCCCTCTTTAGCAATCAGCCCCAGCATTTT
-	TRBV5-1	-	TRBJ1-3	CASSLPDPEGLNTIYF	TGCGCCAGCAGCTTGCCGGATCCGGAGGGCTTAAACACCATATATTTT
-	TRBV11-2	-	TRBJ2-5	CASSPRIGAEETQYF	TGTGCCAGCAGCCCACGCATAGGGGCAGAAGAGACCCAGTACTTC
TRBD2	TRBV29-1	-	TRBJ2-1	CSVGLLAGGDNEQFF	TGCAGCGTTGGACTTCTAGCGGGGGGGGACAATGAGCAGTTCTTC